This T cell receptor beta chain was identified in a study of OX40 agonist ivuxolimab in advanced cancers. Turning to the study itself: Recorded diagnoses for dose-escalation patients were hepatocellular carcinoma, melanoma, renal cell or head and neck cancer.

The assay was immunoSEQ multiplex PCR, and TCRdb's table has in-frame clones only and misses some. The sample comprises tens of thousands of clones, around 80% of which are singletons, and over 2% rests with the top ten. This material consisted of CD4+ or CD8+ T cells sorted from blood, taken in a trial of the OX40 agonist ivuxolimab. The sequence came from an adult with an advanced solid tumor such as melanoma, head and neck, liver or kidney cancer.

The CDR3 loop reads CASRGLGAKNIQYF. In DNA, the CDR3 is TGTGCCAGCAGGGGGCTGGGAGCCAAAAACATTCAGTACTTC. The chain links TRBV19 to TRBJ2-4; TRBD1 agrees at 8 bases. The junction had 4 bases not matched to a gene; V was cut back by 9 bases and J by 0 bases. The CDR3 runs to 14 residues. CDR1 is LNHDA, CDR2 SQIVND, per germline (reference sequence).